Listed below are T cell receptor beta chains from one sample, sequenced in a study of response to subunit inactivated influenza vaccine. A single record per CDR3 protein comes from TCRdb applying MiXCR to the RT-PCR reads. The sample shows approximately 170,000 distinct CDR3 sequences, about 12% of them seen only once. These data were also filed under a second study, of T cells expressing NK-cell markers.

This specimen was CD8+ T cells sorted from PBMCs, taken 12 days after vaccination. All receptors come from a man in his fifties or sixties who received an inactivated influenza vaccine. CDR3s include the opening cysteine and the closing phenylalanine or tryptophan. The D gene is left open where the match is weak. Size is omitted from some rows. Given values are once, few, many or a class for expanded clones.

d_gene,v_gene,abundance,j_gene,CDR3aa,CDR3nt
NA,TRBV9,NA,TRBJ2-3,CASSPFGGPNTDTQYF,TGTGCCAGCAGCCCCTTTGGGGGACCCAACACAGATACGCAGTATTTT
NA,TRBV12-3/TRBV12-4,few,TRBJ2-3,CASSSQGRTDTQYF,TGTGCCAGCAGTTCACAAGGACGGACAGATACGCAGTATTTT
TRBD2,TRBV9,NA,TRBJ2-1,CASSIGTSGVANEQFF,TGTGCCAGCAGCATCGGGACTAGCGGGGTCGCCAATGAGCAGTTCTTC
NA,TRBV28,NA,TRBJ2-7,CASSLYSGSYEQYF,TGTGCCAGCAGTTTATATTCAGGCTCCTACGAGCAGTACTTC
NA,TRBV4-1,few,TRBJ1-5,CASSQGPGQGITSRGNQPQHF,TGCGCCAGCAGCCAGGGTCCGGGACAAGGGATAACGAGCAGGGGCAATCAGCCCCAGCATTTT
TRBD1,TRBV20-1,few,TRBJ2-5,CSARAGTGGSWETQYF,TGCAGTGCTAGAGCCGGGACAGGGGGCTCGTGGGAGACCCAGTACTTC
NA,TRBV12-3/TRBV12-4,many,TRBJ1-2,CASSLGTGLGYTF,TGTGCCAGCAGTTTAGGGACGGGGCTTGGCTACACCTTC
NA,TRBV2,NA,TRBJ2-1,CASSAGHTYNEQFF,TGTGCCAGCAGTGCCGGACATACCTACAATGAGCAGTTCTTC
NA,TRBV19,NA,TRBJ2-3,CASNGGLTTDTQYF,TGTGCCAGTAACGGCGGGCTAACCACAGATACGCAGTATTTT
NA,TRBV14,many,TRBJ2-6,CASSLNRDPGANVLTF,TGTGCCAGCAGCCTTAACCGGGACCCTGGGGCCAACGTCCTGACTTTC
TRBD1,TRBV5-1,NA,TRBJ2-2,CASRKDRGRGGELFF,TGCGCCAGCAGGAAGGACAGGGGGCGCGGCGGGGAGCTGTTTTTT
TRBD2,TRBV28,NA,TRBJ2-1,CASSWGLAGGITYNEQFF,TGTGCCAGCAGCTGGGGACTAGCGGGAGGGATAACCTACAATGAGCAGTTCTTC